The T cell receptor beta chain described here comes from a study of beta chain features in type 1 diabetes. Broader study findings: Type 1 diabetes patients had moderately but significantly shorter TCRB CDR3s in all four CD4+ subsets.

As every portion of the isolated RNA was reverse transcribed, the sequencing read expressed TCRB transcripts. Using immunoSEQ multiplex PCR, the repertoire was profiled, and TCRdb retains in-frame clones only, with some absent. The table shows 200,000 to 300,000 clones, with approximately 10% occurring only once. This clone has just a few counts. Its antigen is still unknown. Different DNA sequences within this sample yield the same CDR3. The CDR3 has 13 residues. Trimming at V came to 5 bases and at J to 8 bases, leaving 1 base not matched to a gene. The germline gives CDR1 SEHNR, CDR2 FQNEAQ (reference sequence).

The sequence was collected from a young man with type 1 diabetes. The rearrangement joins TRBV7-9 to TRBJ1-6, with 9 bases lining up with TRBD1. The sequenced sample was naive CD4+ T cells from blood. Here the CDR3 DNA reads TGTGCCAGCAGCCGGGACAGGGATTCACCCCTCCACTTT. It is translated as CASSRDRDSPLHF. The variable domain in full, completed from reference TRBV7-9 and TRBJ1-6, reads DTGVSQNPRHKITKRGQNVTFRCDPISEHNRLYWYRQTLGQGPEFLTYFQNEAQLEKSRLLSDRFSAERPKGSFSTLEIQRTEQGDSAMYLCASSRDRDSPLHFGNGTRLTVT.